Listed below are T cell receptor beta chains from one sample, sequenced in a study of T cells in Graves' hyperthyroidism and ophthalmopathy. TCRdb re-analysed the multiplex PCR reads in MiXCR, keeping a single row per CDR3 protein. The data contain around 450,000 distinct CDR3 sequences, roughly 15% of them singletons. Sequencing used blood. These TCRs come from a woman younger than 35 with Graves' hyperthyroidism. CDR3s include the opening cysteine and the closing phenylalanine or tryptophan. A D gene is named only where the DNA matches it firmly. Size values are once, few and many counts, or a class for expanded clones, and some rows have none.

j_call	v_call	clone_size	d_call	cdr3_aa	cdr3_nt
TRBJ2-3	TRBV19	.	TRBD2	CASSFTSGPSTDTQYF	TGTGCCAGTAGTTTTACTAGCGGACCTAGCACAGATACGCAGTATTTT
TRBJ1-6	TRBV27	.	TRBD1	CASSFEGASSPLHF	TGTGCCAGCAGTTTCGAGGGGGCGTCTTCACCCCTCCACTTT
TRBJ1-5	TRBV19	.	.	CASSIGGRSNQPQHF	TGTGCCAGTAGTATAGGGGGCAGGAGCAATCAGCCCCAGCATTTT
TRBJ2-7	TRBV11-1	many	.	CATGLGTDDYEQYF	TGTGCCACTGGGCTAGGGACGGACGACTACGAGCAGTACTTC
TRBJ2-3	TRBV4-3	many	TRBD2	CASSQGGGLAETTDTQYF	TGCGCCAGCAGCCAAGGTGGGGGACTAGCGGAGACCACAGATACGCAGTATTTT
TRBJ1-2	TRBV6-1	many	.	CASSEGGNYGYTF	TGCGCCAGCAGCGAAGGGGGTAACTATGGCTACACCTTC
TRBJ1-1	TRBV29-1	many	TRBD1	CSAVGTGDTEAFF	TGCAGCGCCGTGGGGACAGGGGACACTGAAGCTTTCTTT
TRBJ2-1	TRBV24-1	.	TRBD2	CATSDLPGGLAGGPYEQFF	TGTGCCACCAGTGATTTGCCCGGGGGCCTAGCGGGAGGGCCCTATGAGCAGTTCTTC
TRBJ1-1	TRBV28	many	.	CASSLGTMNTEAFF	TGTGCCAGCAGTTTAGGCACAATGAACACTGAAGCTTTCTTT
TRBJ2-7	TRBV27	many	.	CASSLSATGREQYF	TGTGCCAGCAGTTTATCAGCCACAGGGCGCGAGCAGTACTTC
TRBJ2-7	TRBV4-2	many	.	CASSHAGRDSEQYF	TGTGCCAGCAGCCATGCCGGGCGGGACAGCGAGCAGTACTTC
TRBJ2-1	TRBV4-3	.	TRBD2	CASSQDLAGGYNEQFF	TGCGCCAGCAGCCAAGATCTAGCGGGCGGTTACAATGAGCAGTTCTTC
TRBJ2-2	TRBV19	.	TRBD2	CASSIVLAGRTGELFF	TGTGCCAGTAGTATAGTACTAGCGGGGCGCACCGGGGAGCTGTTTTTT
TRBJ1-3	TRBV7-9	.	TRBD1	CASSLPTTGEGGNTIYF	TGTGCCAGCAGCTTACCTACGACAGGGGAAGGTGGAAACACCATATATTTT
TRBJ2-5	TRBV29-1	.	.	CSAGVMHQETQYF	TGCAGCGCCGGTGTAATGCACCAAGAGACCCAGTACTTC
TRBJ2-7	TRBV7-9	.	.	CASSLLQGGSEQYF	TGTGCCAGCAGCTTATTGCAGGGGGGAAGTGAGCAGTACTTC
TRBJ1-1	TRBV5-1	.	.	CASSLRGGGMGTEAFF	TGCGCCAGCAGCTTGAGAGGTGGAGGGATGGGTACTGAAGCTTTCTTT
TRBJ2-5	TRBV11-2	.	.	CASRKLGQETQYF	TGTGCCAGCAGAAAACTAGGGCAAGAGACCCAGTACTTC
TRBJ2-1	TRBV6-6	few	.	CASSYRDTRNEQFF	TGTGCCAGCAGTTACAGGGACACGAGGAATGAGCAGTTCTTC
TRBJ2-3	TRBV4-3	few	TRBD2	CASSQDLQREGTDTQYF	TGCGCCAGCAGCCAAGATCTCCAGCGGGAGGGTACAGATACGCAGTATTTT
TRBJ2-7	TRBV5-1	many	.	CASSLSVTYEQYF	TGCGCCAGCAGCTTGTCCGTTACCTACGAGCAGTACTTC
TRBJ2-2	TRBV4-3	.	TRBD2	CASSQDGGGGAGELFF	TGCGCCAGCAGCCAAGATGGGGGGGGAGGGGCCGGGGAGCTGTTTTTT
TRBJ1-5	TRBV11-2	many	.	CASSAQGNQPQHF	TGTGCCAGCAGCGCTCAGGGCAATCAGCCCCAGCATTTT
TRBJ2-3	TRBV19	few	TRBD2	CASDDSAGGDIDTQYF	TGTGCCAGCGACGACTCAGCGGGAGGAGATATAGATACGCAGTATTTT
TRBJ2-3	TRBV18	many	TRBD2	CASSTGTSRVADTQYF	TGTGCCAGCTCAACCGGGACTAGCAGAGTAGCAGATACGCAGTATTTT
TRBJ2-7	TRBV6-1	few	TRBD1	CASSRSRGQGRLKQYF	TGTGCCAGCAGTCGGAGCCGAGGACAGGGAAGACTCAAGCAGTACTTC
TRBJ2-1	TRBV30	many	TRBD1	CAWSKNRGNEQFF	TGTGCCTGGAGCAAGAACAGGGGGAATGAGCAGTTCTTC
TRBJ1-6	TRBV30	many	.	CAWSPQDNSPLHF	TGTGCCTGGAGTCCCCAGGATAATTCACCCCTCCACTTT
TRBJ1-4	TRBV28	.	.	CASSFLGTNEKLFF	TGTGCCAGCAGTTTTTTGGGGACTAATGAAAAACTGTTTTTT
TRBJ2-7	TRBV5-4	many	TRBD1	CASSQPGQGVEQYF	TGTGCCAGCAGTCAACCGGGACAGGGGGTCGAGCAGTACTTC
TRBJ1-2	TRBV10-3	few	.	CATRPGNYGYTF	TGTGCCACCAGGCCGGGGAACTATGGCTACACCTTC
TRBJ2-7	TRBV27	many	TRBD2	CASSLVAGGRYEQYF	TGTGCCAGCAGTTTAGTAGCGGGAGGGCGGTACGAGCAGTACTTC
TRBJ2-5	TRBV7-8	many	.	CASSLGWETQYF	TGTGCCAGCAGCTTAGGGTGGGAGACCCAGTACTTC
TRBJ2-7	TRBV5-8	few	.	CASSQAAGPYYEQYF	TGTGCCAGCAGCCAAGCGGCGGGCCCATACTACGAGCAGTACTTC
TRBJ1-1	TRBV5-1	many	.	CASSLGVTEAFF	TGTGCCAGCAGCCTGGGGGTGACTGAAGCTTTCTTT
TRBJ1-1	TRBV10-3	.	.	CAIMERVLTEAFF	TGTGCCATCATGGAAAGGGTCCTCACTGAAGCTTTCTTT
TRBJ2-1	TRBV6-1	many	.	CASSDEDYLSYNEQFF	TGTGCCAGCAGTGACGAAGATTACCTCTCCTACAATGAGCAGTTCTTC
TRBJ2-3	TRBV12-3/TRBV12-4	many	TRBD2	CASSWAIGTSGASTDTQYF	TGTGCCAGCAGTTGGGCGATAGGGACTAGCGGGGCTAGCACAGATACGCAGTATTTT
TRBJ2-3	TRBV5-1	once	.	CASSLEGGGADTQYF	TGCGCCAGCAGCTTGGAGGGGGGAGGTGCAGATACGCAGTATTTT
TRBJ2-3	TRBV3-1	.	TRBD2	CASSSGTSGNTQYF	TGTGCCAGCAGCTCCGGGACTAGCGGAAATACGCAGTATTTT
TRBJ1-2	TRBV10-3	many	.	CATSKQVNYGYTF	TGTGCCACCTCCAAACAGGTTAACTATGGCTACACCTTC
TRBJ2-3	TRBV19	few	TRBD1	CASSGGQGHPDTQYF	TGTGCCAGTAGTGGCGGACAGGGCCATCCAGATACGCAGTATTTT
TRBJ2-1	TRBV24-1	.	.	CATRASDGDNEQFF	TGTGCCACCAGGGCTTCGGACGGAGACAATGAGCAGTTCTTC
TRBJ2-7	TRBV7-9	many	TRBD1	CASSTGTGSLEQYF	TGTGCCAGCAGCACCGGGACAGGTAGCCTCGAGCAGTACTTC